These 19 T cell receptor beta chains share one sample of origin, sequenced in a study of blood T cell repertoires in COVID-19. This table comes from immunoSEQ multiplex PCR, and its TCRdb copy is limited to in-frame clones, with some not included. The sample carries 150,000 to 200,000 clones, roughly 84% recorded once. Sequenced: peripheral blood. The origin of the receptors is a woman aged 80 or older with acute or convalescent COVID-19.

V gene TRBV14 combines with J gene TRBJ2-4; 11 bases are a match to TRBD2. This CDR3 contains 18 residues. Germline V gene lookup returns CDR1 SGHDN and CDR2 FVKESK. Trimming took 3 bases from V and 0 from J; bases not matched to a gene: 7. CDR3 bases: TGTGCCAGCAGCCAGTCGCCCGGACTAGCGGGAGCCAAAAACATTCAGTACTTC. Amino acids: CASSQSPGLAGAKNIQYF. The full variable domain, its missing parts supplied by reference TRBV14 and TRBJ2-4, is EAGVTQFPSHSVIEKGQTVTLRCDPISGHDNLYWYRRVMGKEIKFLLHFVKESKQDESGMPNNRFLAERTGGTYSTLKVQPAELEDSGVYFCASSQSPGLAGAKNIQYFGAGTRLSVL.

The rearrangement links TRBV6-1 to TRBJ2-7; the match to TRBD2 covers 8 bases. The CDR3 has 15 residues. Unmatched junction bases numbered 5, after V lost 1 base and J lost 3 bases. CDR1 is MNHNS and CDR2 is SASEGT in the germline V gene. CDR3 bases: TGTGCCAGCAGTGAAGGACTAGCGCGTCGCTACGAGCAGTACTTC. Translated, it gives CASSEGLARRYEQYF.

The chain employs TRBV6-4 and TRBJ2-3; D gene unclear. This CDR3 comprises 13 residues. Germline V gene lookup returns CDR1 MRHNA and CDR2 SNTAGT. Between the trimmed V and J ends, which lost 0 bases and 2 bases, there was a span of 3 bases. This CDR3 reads CASSDSNTDTQYF. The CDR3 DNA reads TGTGCCAGCAGTGACTCCAACACAGATACGCAGTATTTT.

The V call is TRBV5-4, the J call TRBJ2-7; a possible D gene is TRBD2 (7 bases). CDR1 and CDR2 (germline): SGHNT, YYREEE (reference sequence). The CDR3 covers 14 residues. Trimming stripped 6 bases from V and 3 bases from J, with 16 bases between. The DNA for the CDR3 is TGTGCCAGCAAATCCGAAGGGGGGGACTACGAGCAGTACTTC. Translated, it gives CASKSEGGDYEQYF.

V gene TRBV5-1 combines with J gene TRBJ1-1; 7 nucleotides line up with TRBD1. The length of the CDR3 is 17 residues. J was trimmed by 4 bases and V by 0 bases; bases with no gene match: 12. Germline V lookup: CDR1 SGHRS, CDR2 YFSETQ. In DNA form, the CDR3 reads TGCGCCAGCAGCTTGGGTCCCGACAGGGTCTTCGGCACTGAAGCTTTCTTT. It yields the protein CASSLGPDRVFGTEAFF. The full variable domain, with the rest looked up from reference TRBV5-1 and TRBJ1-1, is KAGVTQTPRYLIKTRGQQVTLSCSPISGHRSVSWYQQTPGQGLQFLFEYFSETQRNKGNFPGRFSGRQFSNSRSEMNVSTLELGDSALYLCASSLGPDRVFGTEAFFGQGTRLTVV.

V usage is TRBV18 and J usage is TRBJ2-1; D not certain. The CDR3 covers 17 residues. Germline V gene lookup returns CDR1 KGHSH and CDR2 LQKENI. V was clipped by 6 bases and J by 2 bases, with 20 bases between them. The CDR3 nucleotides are TGTGCCAGCTCCCCCGTCACCAACAGCTTTACCTACAATGAGCAGTTCTTC. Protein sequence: CASSPVTNSFTYNEQFF.

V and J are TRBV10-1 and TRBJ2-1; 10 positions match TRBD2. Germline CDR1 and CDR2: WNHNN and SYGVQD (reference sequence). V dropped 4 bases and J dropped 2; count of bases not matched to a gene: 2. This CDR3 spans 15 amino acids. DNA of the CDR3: TGCGCCAGCAGTGGGACTAGCGGAGCCTACAATGAGCAGTTCTTC. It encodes CASSGTSGAYNEQFF.

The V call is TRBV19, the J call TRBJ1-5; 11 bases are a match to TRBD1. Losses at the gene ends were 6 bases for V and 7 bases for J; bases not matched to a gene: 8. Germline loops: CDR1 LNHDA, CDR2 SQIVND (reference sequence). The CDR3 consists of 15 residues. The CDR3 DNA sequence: TGTGCCAGTAGATCGGGACAGGGGGGAATACAGCCCCAGCATTTT. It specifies CASRSGQGGIQPQHF.

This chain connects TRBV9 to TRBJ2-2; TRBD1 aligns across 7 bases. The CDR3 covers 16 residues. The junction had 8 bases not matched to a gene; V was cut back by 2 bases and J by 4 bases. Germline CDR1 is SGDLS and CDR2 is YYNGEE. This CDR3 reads CASSVGEGAATGELFF. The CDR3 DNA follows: TGTGCCAGCAGCGTGGGAGAGGGGGCGGCCACCGGGGAGCTGTTTTTT. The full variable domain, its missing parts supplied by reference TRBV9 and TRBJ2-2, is DSGVTQTPKHLITATGQRVTLRCSPRSGDLSVYWYQQSLDQGLQFLIQYYNGEERAKGNILERFSAQQFPDLHSELNLSSLELGDSALYFCASSVGEGAATGELFFGEGSRLTVL.

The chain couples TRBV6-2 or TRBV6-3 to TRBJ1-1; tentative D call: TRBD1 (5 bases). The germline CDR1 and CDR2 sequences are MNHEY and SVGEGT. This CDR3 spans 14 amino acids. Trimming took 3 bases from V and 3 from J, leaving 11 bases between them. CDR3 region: CASSYNGHYTEAFF. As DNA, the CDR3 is TGTGCCAGCAGTTATAATGGACATTACACTGAAGCTTTCTTT.

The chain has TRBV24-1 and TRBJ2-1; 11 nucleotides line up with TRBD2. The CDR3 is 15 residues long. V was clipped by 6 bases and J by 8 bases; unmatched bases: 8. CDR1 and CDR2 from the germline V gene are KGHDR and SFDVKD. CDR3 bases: TGTGCCACCAGTTATTCTAGCGGGAGGTCGGATGAGCAGTTCTTC. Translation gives CATSYSSGRSDEQFF.

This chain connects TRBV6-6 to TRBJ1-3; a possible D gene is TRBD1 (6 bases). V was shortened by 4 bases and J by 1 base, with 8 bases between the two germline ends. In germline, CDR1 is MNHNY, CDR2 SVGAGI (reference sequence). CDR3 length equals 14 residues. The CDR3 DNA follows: TGTGCCAGCAGTTGGACAGCATCTGGAAACACCATATATTTT. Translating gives CASSWTASGNTIYF.

The CDR3 here is CATSDLQAGGGETQYF. The CDR3 DNA sequence: TGTGCCACCAGTGATTTGCAGGCAGGGGGCGGGGAGACCCAGTACTTC. V is TRBV24-1 and J is TRBJ2-5; 8 bases align to TRBD1. Germline CDR1 reads KGHDR; CDR2 reads SFDVKD. Trimming cost V 0 bases and J 5 bases; bases outside gene matches: 7. This CDR3 is 16 amino acids long.

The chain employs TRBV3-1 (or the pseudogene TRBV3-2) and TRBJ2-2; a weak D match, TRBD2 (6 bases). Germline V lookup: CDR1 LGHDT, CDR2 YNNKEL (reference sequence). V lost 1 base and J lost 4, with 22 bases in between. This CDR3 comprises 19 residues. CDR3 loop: CASSQGLPSGGVATGELFF. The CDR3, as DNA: TGTGCCAGCAGCCAAGGTCTGCCCTCCGGCGGGGTCGCCACCGGGGAGCTGTTTTTT.

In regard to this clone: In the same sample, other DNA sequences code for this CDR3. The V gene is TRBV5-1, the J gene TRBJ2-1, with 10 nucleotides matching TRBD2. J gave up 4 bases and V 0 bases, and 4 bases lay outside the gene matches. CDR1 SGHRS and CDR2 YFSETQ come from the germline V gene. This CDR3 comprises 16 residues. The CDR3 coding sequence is TGCGCCAGCAGCTTGGAAGCTAGCGGGGGATACAATGAGCAGTTCTTC. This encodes CASSLEASGGYNEQFF.

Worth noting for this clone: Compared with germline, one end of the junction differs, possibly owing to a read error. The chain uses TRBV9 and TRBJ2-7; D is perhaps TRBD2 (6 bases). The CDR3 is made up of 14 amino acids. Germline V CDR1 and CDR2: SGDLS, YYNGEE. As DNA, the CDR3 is TGTGCCAGCAACGTAGACGGGAGCTCCTACGAGCAGTACTTC. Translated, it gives CASNVDGSSYEQYF.

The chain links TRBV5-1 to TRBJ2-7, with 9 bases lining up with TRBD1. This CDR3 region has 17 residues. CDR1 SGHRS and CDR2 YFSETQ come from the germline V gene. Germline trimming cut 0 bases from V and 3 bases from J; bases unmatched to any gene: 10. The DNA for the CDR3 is TGCGCCAGCAGCTTGGCCCGAGGGACAGGGAATAGCTACGAGCAGTACTTC. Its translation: CASSLARGTGNSYEQYF.

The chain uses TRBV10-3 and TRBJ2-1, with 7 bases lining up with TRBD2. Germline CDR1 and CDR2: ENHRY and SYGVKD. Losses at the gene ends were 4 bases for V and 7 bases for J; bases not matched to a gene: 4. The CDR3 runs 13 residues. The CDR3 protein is CAISAGGGNEQFF. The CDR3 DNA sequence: TGTGCCATCAGTGCGGGAGGTGGGAATGAGCAGTTCTTC.

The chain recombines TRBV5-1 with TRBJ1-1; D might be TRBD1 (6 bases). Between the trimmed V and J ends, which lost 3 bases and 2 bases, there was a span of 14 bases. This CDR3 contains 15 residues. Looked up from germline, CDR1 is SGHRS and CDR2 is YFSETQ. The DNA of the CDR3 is TGCGCCAGCAGCTATACCGGGACACCTAACACTGAAGCTTTCTTT. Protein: CASSYTGTPNTEAFF.